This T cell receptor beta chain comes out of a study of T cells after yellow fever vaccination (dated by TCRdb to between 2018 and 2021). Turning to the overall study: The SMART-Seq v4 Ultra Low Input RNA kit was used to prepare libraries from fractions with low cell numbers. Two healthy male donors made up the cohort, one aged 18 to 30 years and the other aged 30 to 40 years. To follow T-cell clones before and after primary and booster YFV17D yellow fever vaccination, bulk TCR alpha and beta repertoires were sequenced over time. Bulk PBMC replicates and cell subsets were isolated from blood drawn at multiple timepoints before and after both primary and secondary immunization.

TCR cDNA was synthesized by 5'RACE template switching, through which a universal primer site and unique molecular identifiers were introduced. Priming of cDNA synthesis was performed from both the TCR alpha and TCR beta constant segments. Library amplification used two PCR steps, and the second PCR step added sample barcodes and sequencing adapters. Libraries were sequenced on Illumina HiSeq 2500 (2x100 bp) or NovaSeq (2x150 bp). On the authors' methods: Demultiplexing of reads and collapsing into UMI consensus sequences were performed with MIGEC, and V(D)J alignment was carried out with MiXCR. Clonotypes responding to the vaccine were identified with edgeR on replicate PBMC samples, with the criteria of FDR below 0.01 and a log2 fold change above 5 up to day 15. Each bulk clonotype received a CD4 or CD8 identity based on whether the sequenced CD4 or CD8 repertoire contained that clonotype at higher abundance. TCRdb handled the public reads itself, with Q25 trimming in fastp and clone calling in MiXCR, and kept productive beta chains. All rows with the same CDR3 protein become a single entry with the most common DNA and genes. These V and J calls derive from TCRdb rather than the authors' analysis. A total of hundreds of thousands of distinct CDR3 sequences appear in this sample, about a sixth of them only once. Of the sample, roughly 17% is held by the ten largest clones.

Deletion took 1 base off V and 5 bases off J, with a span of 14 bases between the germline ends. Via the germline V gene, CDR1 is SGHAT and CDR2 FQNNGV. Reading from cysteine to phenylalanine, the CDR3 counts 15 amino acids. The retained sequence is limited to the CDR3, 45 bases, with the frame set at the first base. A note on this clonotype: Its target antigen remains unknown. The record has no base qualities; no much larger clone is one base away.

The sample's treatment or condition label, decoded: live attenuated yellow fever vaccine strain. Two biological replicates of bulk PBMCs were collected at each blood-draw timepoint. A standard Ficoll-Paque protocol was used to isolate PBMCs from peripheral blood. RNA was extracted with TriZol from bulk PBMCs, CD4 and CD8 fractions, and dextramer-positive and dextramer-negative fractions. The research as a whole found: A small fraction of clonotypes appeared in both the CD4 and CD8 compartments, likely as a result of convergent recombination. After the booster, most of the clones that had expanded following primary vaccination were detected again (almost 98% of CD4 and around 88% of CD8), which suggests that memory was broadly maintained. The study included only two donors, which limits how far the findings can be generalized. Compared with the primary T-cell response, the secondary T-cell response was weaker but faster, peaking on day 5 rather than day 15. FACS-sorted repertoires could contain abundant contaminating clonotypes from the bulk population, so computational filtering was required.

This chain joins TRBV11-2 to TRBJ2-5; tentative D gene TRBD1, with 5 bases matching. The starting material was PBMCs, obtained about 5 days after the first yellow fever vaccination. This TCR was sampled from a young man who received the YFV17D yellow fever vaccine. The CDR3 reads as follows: CASSLGGLAWETQYF. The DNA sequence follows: TGTGCCAGCAGCTTAGGGGGCCTGGCATGGGAGACCCAGTACTTC.